This is a list of T cell receptor beta chains from one sample in a study of shared clonotypes between healthy human individuals. Some clones are missing from TCRdb's copy, which holds only in-frame ones; the method was immunoSEQ multiplex PCR. The sample consists of some 2.1 million clones, 80% to 95% of them appearing once. The source material was naive CD8+ T cells from PBMCs. Receptor source: a young man in good health. Some clones in this sample may be carry-over from other donors' samples. Each CDR3 is given without its conserved first and last residue. Each record gives: V gene, J gene, CDR3 protein.

>TRBV19|TRBJ1-2
ASRDDVVGNFYGYT
>TRBV7-9|TRBJ1-3
ASSTTGPGNTIY
>TRBV28|TRBJ1-5
ASSEGVGQPQH
>TRBV28|TRBJ2-7
ASSFFVGTFSYEQY
>TRBV7-4|TRBJ2-7
ASRILRGGQDEQY
>TRBV9|TRBJ2-7
ASSADRGSSYEQY
>TRBV6-6|TRBJ2-7
ASGPRYEQY
>TRBV29-1|TRBJ2-7
SGRQGAGEQY
>TRBV10-2|TRBJ2-5
ASRRPGQGARETQY
>TRBV7-9|TRBJ1-2
ASSFGAGNYGYT
>TRBV4-1|TRBJ2-1
ASSQVALALYNEQF
>TRBV28|TRBJ2-3
ASSTIAEWVGTDTQY
>TRBV5-4|TRBJ1-1
ASSLRGTEAF
>TRBV30|TRBJ2-1
AWSVTRENEQF
>TRBV27|TRBJ1-1
ASSFYRDTEAF
>TRBV29-1|TRBJ2-6
SVRDTLSGANVLT
>TRBV11-3|TRBJ2-7
ASSLGASESYEQY
>TRBV28|TRBJ1-1
ASTGPRGTEAF
>TRBV27|TRBJ2-3
ASSARLASGTDTQY
>TRBV5-1|TRBJ2-1
ASRRLLGVDNEQF
>TRBV7-9|TRBJ2-1
ASKPGTSLYNEQF
>TRBV4-3|TRBJ1-1
ASSQNSPGDMNTEAF
>TRBV29-1|TRBJ2-7
SASGTASGNFYEQY
>TRBV27|TRBJ2-7
ASSPEQGDYEQY
>TRBV27|TRBJ1-2
ASSLSKGTVAYGYT
>TRBV9|TRBJ1-1
ASSIGGGNTEAF
>TRBV7-8|TRBJ1-1
ASRGSAEAF
>TRBV27|TRBJ2-5
ASSLIGSGETQY